Below are 7 T cell receptor beta chains sequenced from a single sample in a study of T cells after somatic rescue of genetic block. Generated by immunoSEQ multiplex PCR, the TCRdb table keeps only in-frame clones and is missing some. This table has 15,000 or so clones, 60% to 80% appearing once. The sequenced material came from peripheral blood mononuclear cells (PBMCs). These receptors were taken from a boy aged 5 to 17.

The chain is built from TRBV6-6 and TRBJ2-3; D possibly corresponds to TRBD2 (5 bases). The CDR3 length is 12 residues. V was clipped by 5 bases and J by 3 bases, with 6 bases between them. Looked up from germline, CDR1 is MNHNY and CDR2 is SVGAGI (reference sequence). CDR3 in amino acids: CASSRLTDTQYF. Written as DNA, the CDR3 is TGTGCCAGCAGTCGACTAACAGATACGCAGTATTTT.

This rearrangement joins TRBV19 to TRBJ2-7; 11 positions match TRBD2. Germline CDR1 and CDR2: LNHDA and SQIVND (reference sequence). The CDR3 runs 14 residues. The V segment lost 6 bases and the J segment 1 base; nucleotides outside the gene matches: 2. This chain's CDR3 is CASRRTSGSYEQYF. In DNA form, the CDR3 reads TGTGCCAGTAGACGGACTAGCGGGTCCTACGAGCAGTACTTC.

This rearrangement joins TRBV6-1 to TRBJ2-7; 9 nucleotides line up with TRBD2. The CDR3 consists of 13 residues. Germline V gene lookup returns CDR1 MNHNS and CDR2 SASEGT. For the CDR3, the DNA is TGTGCCAGCAGCCCGACCCTACTAGCGGGTAGTGAGGTC. Encoded protein: CASSPTLLAGSEV.

The chain's CDR3 is CASSQDLGAGTDTQYF. CDR3 sequence (DNA): TGTGCCAGCAGCCAAGACCTGGGGGCCGGCACAGATACGCAGTATTTT. The rearrangement uses TRBV4-2 and TRBJ2-3; D may be TRBD1 (6 bases). Trimming cost V 0 bases and J 1 base, with 11 bases left between them. In germline, CDR1 is LGHNA, CDR2 YNFKEQ. The length of the CDR3 is 16 residues.

The gene calls are TRBV7-9 and TRBJ2-3; TRBD2 agrees at 9 bases. This CDR3 has 17 amino acids. The J segment lost 2 bases and the V segment lost 3 bases, leaving 9 bases of the junction unmatched. The germline gives CDR1 SEHNR, CDR2 FQNEAQ (reference sequence). As DNA, the CDR3 is TGTGCCAGCAGCTTCCCCCGGACTAGCGAATTCACAGATACGCAGTATTTT. Translation: CASSFPRTSEFTDTQYF.

V is TRBV4-1 and J is TRBJ1-2; D gene unclear. Germline CDR1 MGHRA, CDR2 YSYEKL. This CDR3 contains 15 residues. V dropped 0 bases and J dropped 7 bases, with 15 bases sitting between them. The CDR3 DNA follows: TGCGCCAGCAGCCAAGATCTCCCAGCCGGGCTTGGCTACACCTTC. This encodes CASSQDLPAGLGYTF.

V usage is TRBV6-5 and J usage is TRBJ1-4, with unresolved D. The CDR3 is made up of 16 amino acids. The V end was cut by 2 bases, the J end by 1 base, with 11 bases between. The germline CDR1 and CDR2 sequences are MNHEY and SVGAGI. For the CDR3, the DNA is TGTGCCAGCAGTTACCTGGCCTGGGGAACTAATGAAAAACTGTTTTTT. Its translation: CASSYLAWGTNEKLFF.